This TCR beta chain was obtained from a study of T cells in tuberculosis. Study information: A South African cohort included IGRA-negative adolescents, latently infected IGRA-positive adolescents and adults with active tuberculosis.

Comments on this clone: Its antigen is still unknown.

The study's findings and limits: The TCR-beta difference was not significant; alpha differences partly reflected length.

Germline V gives CDR1 MNHNY, CDR2 SVGAGI (reference sequence). Trimming shortened V by 8 bases and J by 0 bases, and 14 bases separated the two germline ends. This CDR3 is 15 amino acids long. Latent tuberculosis screening used tuberculin skin test and IGRA at entry. Produced via immunoSEQ multiplex PCR; TCRdb's table is partial and in-frame only. The repertoire holds roughly 41,000 clones, approximately 94% seen once, with about 12% in the top ten. This receptor was identified in a donor aged 10-29 years with latent tuberculosis or without tuberculosis infection. Some clones in this sample may be carry-over from other donors' samples. Material: PBMCs. This chain links TRBV6-6 with TRBJ1-3; D is unclear. The CDR3 region has the DNA TGTGCCAGCGGGCCCGGGGAGTCCTCTGGAAACACCATATATTTT. It specifies CASGPGESSGNTIYF.